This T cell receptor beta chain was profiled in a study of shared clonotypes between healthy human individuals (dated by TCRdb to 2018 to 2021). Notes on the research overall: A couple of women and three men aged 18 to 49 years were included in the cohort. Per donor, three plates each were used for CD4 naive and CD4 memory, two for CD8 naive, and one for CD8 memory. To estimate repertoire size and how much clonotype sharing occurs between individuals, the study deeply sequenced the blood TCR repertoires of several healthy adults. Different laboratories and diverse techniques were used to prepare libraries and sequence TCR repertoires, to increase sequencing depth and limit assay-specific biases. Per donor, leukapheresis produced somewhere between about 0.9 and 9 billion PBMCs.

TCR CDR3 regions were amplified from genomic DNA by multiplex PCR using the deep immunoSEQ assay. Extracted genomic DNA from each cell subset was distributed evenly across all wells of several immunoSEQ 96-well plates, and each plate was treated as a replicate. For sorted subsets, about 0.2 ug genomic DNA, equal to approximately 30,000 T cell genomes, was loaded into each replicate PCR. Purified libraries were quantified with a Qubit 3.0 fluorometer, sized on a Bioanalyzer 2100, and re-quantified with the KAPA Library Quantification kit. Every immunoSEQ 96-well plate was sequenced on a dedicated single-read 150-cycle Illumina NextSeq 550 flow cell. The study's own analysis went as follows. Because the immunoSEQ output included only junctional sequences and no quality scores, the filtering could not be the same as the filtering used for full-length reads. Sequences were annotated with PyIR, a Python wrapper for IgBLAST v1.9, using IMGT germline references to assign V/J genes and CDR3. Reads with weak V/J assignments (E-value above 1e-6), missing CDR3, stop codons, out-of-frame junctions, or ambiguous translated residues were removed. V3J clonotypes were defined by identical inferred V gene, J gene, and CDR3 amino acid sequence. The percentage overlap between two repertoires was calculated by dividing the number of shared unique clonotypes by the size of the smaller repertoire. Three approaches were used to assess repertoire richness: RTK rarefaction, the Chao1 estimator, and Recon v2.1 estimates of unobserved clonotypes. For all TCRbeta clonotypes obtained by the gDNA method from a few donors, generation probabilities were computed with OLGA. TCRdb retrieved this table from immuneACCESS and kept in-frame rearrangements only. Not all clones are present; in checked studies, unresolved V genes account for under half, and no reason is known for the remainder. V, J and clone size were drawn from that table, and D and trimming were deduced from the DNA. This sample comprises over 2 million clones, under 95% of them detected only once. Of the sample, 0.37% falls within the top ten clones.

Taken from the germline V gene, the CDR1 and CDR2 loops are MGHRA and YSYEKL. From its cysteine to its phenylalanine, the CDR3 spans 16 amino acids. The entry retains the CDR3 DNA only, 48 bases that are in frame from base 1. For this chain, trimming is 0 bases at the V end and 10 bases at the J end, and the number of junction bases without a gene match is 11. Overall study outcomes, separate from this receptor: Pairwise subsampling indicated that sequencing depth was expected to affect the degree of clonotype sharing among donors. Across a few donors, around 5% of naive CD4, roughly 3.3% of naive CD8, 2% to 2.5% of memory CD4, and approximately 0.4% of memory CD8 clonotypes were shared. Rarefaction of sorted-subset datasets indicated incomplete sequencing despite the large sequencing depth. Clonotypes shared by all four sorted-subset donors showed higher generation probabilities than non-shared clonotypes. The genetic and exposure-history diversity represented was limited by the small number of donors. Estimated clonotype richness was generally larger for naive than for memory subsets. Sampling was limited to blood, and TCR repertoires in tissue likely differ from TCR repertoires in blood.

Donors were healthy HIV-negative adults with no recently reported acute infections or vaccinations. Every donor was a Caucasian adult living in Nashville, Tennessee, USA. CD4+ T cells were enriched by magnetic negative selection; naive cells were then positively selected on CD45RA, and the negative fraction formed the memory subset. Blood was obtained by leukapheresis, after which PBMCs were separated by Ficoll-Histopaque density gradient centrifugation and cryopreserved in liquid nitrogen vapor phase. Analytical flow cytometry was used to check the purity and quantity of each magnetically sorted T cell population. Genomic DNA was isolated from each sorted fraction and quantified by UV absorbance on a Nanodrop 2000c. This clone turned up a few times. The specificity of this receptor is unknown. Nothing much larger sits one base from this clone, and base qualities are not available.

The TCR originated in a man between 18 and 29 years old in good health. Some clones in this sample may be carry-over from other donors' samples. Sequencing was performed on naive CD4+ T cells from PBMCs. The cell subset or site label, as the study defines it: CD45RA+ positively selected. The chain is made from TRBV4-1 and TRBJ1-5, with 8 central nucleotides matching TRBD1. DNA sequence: TGCGCCAGCAGCCAAGAAGGAGGGACAGGTCGCGGCCCCCAGCATTTT. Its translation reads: CASSQEGGTGRGPQHF.